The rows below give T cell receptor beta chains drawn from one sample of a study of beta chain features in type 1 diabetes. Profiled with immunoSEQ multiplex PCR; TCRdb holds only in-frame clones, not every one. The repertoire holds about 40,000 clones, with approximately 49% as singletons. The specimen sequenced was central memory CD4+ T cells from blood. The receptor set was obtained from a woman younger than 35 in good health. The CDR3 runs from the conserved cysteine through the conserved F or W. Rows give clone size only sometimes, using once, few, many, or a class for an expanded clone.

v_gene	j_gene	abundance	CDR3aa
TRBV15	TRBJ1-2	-	CATSRVTGDVGYTF
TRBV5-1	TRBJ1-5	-	CASSLGSPQDNQPQHF
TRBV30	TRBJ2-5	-	CAWTRGLAGETQYF
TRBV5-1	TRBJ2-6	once	CASSLLGGTGANVLTF
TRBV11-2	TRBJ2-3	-	CASSLGTSGGTDTQYF
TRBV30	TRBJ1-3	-	CAWSRGRGQGNTIYF
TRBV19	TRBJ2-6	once	CASSINGQVSGANVLTF
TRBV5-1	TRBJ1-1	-	CASSLESRNTEAFF
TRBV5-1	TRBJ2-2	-	CASSSYGQGGGTGELFF
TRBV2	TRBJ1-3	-	CASKGTASGNTIYF
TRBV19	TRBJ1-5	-	CASSIGPVAQHF
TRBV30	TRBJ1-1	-	CAWGTANTEAFF
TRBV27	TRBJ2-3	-	CASSGGLAGVSDTQYF
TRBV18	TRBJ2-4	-	CASSLRQGTRDLLFKNIQYF
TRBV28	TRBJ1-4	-	CASSLVAGSNEKLFF
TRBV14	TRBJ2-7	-	CASSPMRGTSTYEQYF
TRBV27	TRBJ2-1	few	CASREDNEQFF
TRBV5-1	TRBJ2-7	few	CASRGGLGSYEQYF
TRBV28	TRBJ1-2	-	CASSPSSPGLNYGYTF
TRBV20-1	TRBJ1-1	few	CSARTDRKAFF
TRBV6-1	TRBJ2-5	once	CASSGAANIQETQYF
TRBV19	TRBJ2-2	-	CASRPEGTGELFF
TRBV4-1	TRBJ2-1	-	CASRSGTSAYLQFF
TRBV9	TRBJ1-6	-	CASSVAGANNSPLHF
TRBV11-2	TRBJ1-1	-	CASSGQGGTEAFF
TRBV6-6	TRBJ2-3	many	CAGGGSRTSGTDTQYF
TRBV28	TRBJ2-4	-	CASSSYRGPNDIQYF
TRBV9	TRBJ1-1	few	CASSVALPGVTTEAFF
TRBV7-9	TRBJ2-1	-	CASSLRLAEFDNEQFF
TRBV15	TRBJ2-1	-	CATSRQGLAGNEQFF
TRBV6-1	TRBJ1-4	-	CASSANRGEKLFF
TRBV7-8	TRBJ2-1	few	CASSSGRFSYNEQFF
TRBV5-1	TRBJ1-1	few	CASSDYRGRGLNTEAFF
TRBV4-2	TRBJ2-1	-	CASSEDPRGHSYNEQFF
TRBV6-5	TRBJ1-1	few	CASSYRGRVDEAFF
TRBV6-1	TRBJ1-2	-	CASSDRQGGVINYGYTF
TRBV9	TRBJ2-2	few	CASSRSSRTLGTGELFF
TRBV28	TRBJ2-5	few	CASTGGGRQETQYF
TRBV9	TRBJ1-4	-	CASSQTGLANEKLFF
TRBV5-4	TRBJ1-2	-	CASSLPWQDGYTF
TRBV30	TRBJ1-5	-	CAWSVENGNQPQHF
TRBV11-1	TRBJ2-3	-	CASSLGSWGANTQYF
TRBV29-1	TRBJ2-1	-	CSVDQGSYNEQFF
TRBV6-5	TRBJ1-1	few	CASSRDRVGEAFF
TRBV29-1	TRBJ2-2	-	CSAKPGINTGELFF
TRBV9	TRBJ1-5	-	CASSVAGGLNQPQHF
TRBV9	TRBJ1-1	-	CASSVAGGRNTEAFF
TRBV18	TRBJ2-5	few	CASSREGGETQYF
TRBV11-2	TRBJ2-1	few	CASSLGGLINRYNEQFF
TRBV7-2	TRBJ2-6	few	CASSLASRQRVHSGANVLTF
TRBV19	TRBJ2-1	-	CASQGRFQGAYNEQFF
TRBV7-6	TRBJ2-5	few	CASSHPELAGNNQETQYF
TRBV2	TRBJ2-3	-	CASSEEGSGDTQYF
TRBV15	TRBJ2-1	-	CATSRDTTEVQFF
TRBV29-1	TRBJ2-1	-	CSVEDPAGSSYNEQFF
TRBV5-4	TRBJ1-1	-	CASSWEGTEAFF
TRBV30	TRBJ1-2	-	CAWSAGTGYGYTF